This T cell receptor delta chain was documented in a study of delta chains in infants with herpesvirus infections (dated 2023 in TCRdb). Some background on the complete study: To characterize gammadelta T cell responses to primary cytomegalovirus (CMV) infection, researchers prospectively followed a birth cohort of Ugandan infants starting at birth. Blood samples from the infants were grouped into approximate ages of 1.5, 4, 8 and 12 months. The previously published Belgian fetal and cord blood gammadelta TCR data were not generated in this cohort and were added only for comparison. From PBMC, gammadelta TCRs were sequenced for under 20 CMV-infected infants (one congenitally infected) and several CMV-uninfected infants who had sufficient sample available. In infants who were infected with CMV after birth, the study searched for a public fetal Vdelta1/Vgamma8 gammadelta TCR clonotype.

Overall results and qualifications from the work: The public clonotype was detected only at the first time point after infection and was not found in uninfected infants or in infants infected after 120 days. Limitations noted by the authors included a small sample size and a lack of race- or environment-matched controls, because nearly all Ugandans acquire CMV before adulthood. The public Vdelta1 clonotype appeared in about 20% of the 18 CMV-infected infants: three infected postnatally before 120 days of age, plus the congenitally infected infant. In CMV-uninfected infants, the public clonotype might still be present but below the detection limit. The frequency of the public clonotype among Vdelta1 cells appeared to be inversely correlated with age at infection and fell quickly, apparently not lasting beyond around two months.

Receptor amplification or capture employed RT-PCR. PBMC RNA was reverse transcribed with SuperScript II using gamma-chain- and delta-chain-specific primers to generate TCR cDNA. Purification of cDNA was performed with AMPure XP beads, after which the cDNA was amplified and indexed with Illumina adapters by means of the Nextera XT Index Kit. Sequencing of the gammadelta TCR libraries was done on an Illumina MiSeq using a V2 300-cycle kit. For the original study's pipeline: Using MiXCR v2.1.12, CDR3 sequences were assembled, and reads were mapped onto D, J and V genes obtained from GenBank. Repertoire analyses of the CDR3 clonotypes were performed with VDJtools v1.2.1. TCRdb called clones from the public reads with CATT, and repeated DNA sequences were later combined into one row. The authors' filters were not applied to this entry. The sample table contains several hundred delta-chain clones; only one count was recorded for about 67% of them. 50% to 75% of the sample is held by the ten biggest clonotypes.

Details on this clone: The target of this receptor is not known. This DNA's translation and the protein TCRdb lists, from a much larger clone, do not match at residue 7, likely due to a read error; the protein shown is translated from the DNA.

Trimming leaves V shorter by 8 bases and J shorter by 2 bases, with the junction holding 40 bases beyond the gene matches. From a lookup of the germline V gene, CDR1 and CDR2 are GEAIGNYY and EKD. From cysteine to phenylalanine, the CDR3 is 28 amino acids long. The entry retains the CDR3 DNA only, 84 bases that are in frame from base 1. Pregnant women receiving prenatal care in Kampala, Uganda, were recruited, and the infants of these women were enrolled, with documentation of maternal HIV status required. Home visits to families took place weekly, and collection of infant clinical information, oral swabs and peripheral blood began at 6 weeks of age and was repeated every 4 months after that. Blood was drawn into heparin tubes, and PBMC were isolated via Ficoll-Paque density gradient centrifugation and then cryopreserved.

The sample consisted of peripheral blood, taken at time point 2 of longitudinal follow-up. This chain joins TRDV2 to TRDJ3; TRDD3 agrees with 11 junctional bases. The source of this sequence is a human donor who was a Ugandan infant, either HIV-exposed or HIV-unexposed (not recorded which). This receptor has the CDR3 CASRPSFEFAGGYRARERGAWDTRQMFF. The DNA is TGTGCCTCCCGGCCTTCCTTCGAGTTCGCTGGGGGATACCGAGCTCGAGAGAGGGGGGCCTGGGACACCCGACAGATGTTTTTC.